What follows are 12 T cell receptor beta chains derived from one specimen sequenced in a study of vaccination effects on CD4 cells after COVID-19. TCRdb's copy holds only in-frame clones and misses some; the assay was immunoSEQ multiplex PCR. The repertoire holds approximately 15,000 clones, with approximately 78% as singletons. These TCRs' antigens remain unknown. Ahead of sequencing, the ViraFEST assay grew antigen-specific CD4+ T cells using viral peptide pools. Having been cultured for roughly 11 days, the cells underwent CD4+ T cell isolation. From March to December 2020, the person had a SARS-CoV-2 infection that was confirmed by PCR. Participants received two doses of either the BNT162b2 or mRNA-1273 vaccine. Sample: CD4+ T cells from PBMCs cultured with HCoV-NL63 spike peptides, taken after COVID-19 vaccination. The receptors come from a human donor who had a prior SARS-CoV-2 infection.

This chain uses TRBV5-1 with TRBJ2-7; TRBD2 matches at 11 bases. The CDR3 runs 18 residues. V shed 3 bases and J 2 bases; nucleotides not matched to a gene: 13. From germline, CDR1 is SGHRS and CDR2 YFSETQ. In DNA, the CDR3 is TGCGCCAGCAGCTATGGTGGGCTAGCGGGAGGACTCCCCTACGAGCAGTACTTC. Protein: CASSYGGLAGGLPYEQYF.

V and J are TRBV9 and TRBJ1-4; D remains unclear. Germline V gene sequence: CDR1 SGDLS, CDR2 YYNGEE. The CDR3 covers 15 residues. V was clipped by 2 bases and J by 3 bases, with 11 bases between them. This CDR3 is CASSVDLIPNEKLFF. DNA for the CDR3: TGTGCCAGCAGCGTCGACCTAATACCTAATGAAAAACTGTTTTTT.

Only one count was recorded for this clone. The genes are TRBV3-1 (or the pseudogene TRBV3-2) and TRBJ2-3, with 9 bases identical to TRBD2. The CDR3 extends over 15 amino acids. Germline CDR1 LGHDT, CDR2 YNNKEL (reference sequence). V lost 3 bases and J lost 5; bases outside the gene matches: 6. CDR3 DNA sequence: TGTGCCAGCAGCCACGCGGGGGGGCAGAGAGATACGCAGTATTTT. Encoded protein: CASSHAGGQRDTQYF.

This clone came up once. The chain recombines TRBV4-3 with TRBJ1-3; TRBD1 aligns across 11 bases. Germline V gives CDR1 LGHNA, CDR2 YSLEER. The trim removed 3 bases at V and 4 bases at J, leaving 2 bases unmatched. The CDR3 is 15 amino acids. Here the CDR3 DNA reads TGCGCCAGCAGCCAGGGACAGGGGGGGGGAAACACCATATATTTT. It encodes CASSQGQGGGNTIYF.

A single count supports this clone. The chain joins TRBV9 to TRBJ1-2; the D gene is possibly TRBD1 (6 bases). Trimming removed 3 bases at V and 8 bases at J, with 14 bases between. The CDR3 sequence is 13 residues long. Germline loops: CDR1 SGDLS, CDR2 YYNGEE. CDR3 in DNA: TGTGCCAGCAGCGCGGGGCAGGGGAACGGCTACACCTTC. It encodes CASSAGQGNGYTF.

This chain links TRBV3-1 (or the pseudogene TRBV3-2) with TRBJ1-1; D is undetermined. Germline loops: CDR1 LGHDT, CDR2 YNNKEL (reference sequence). V was cut by 2 bases and J by 2 bases, with 6 bases left in between. The CDR3 totals 13 residues. In DNA form, the CDR3 reads TGTGCCAGCAGCCAAAGGGTCAACACTGAAGCTTTCTTT. It encodes CASSQRVNTEAFF.

As DNA, the CDR3 is TGTGCCAGCAGCTTAGTTGCGGCAGCGGAGACCCAGTACTTC. Translating it yields CASSLVAAAETQYF. This chain uses TRBV7-2 with TRBJ2-5; no clear D. CDR3 length equals 14 residues. Trimming pared 1 base from V and 5 bases from J, leaving 11 bases between. CDR1 is SGHTA, CDR2 FQGNSA, per germline.

CDR3: CAWALYRGRETQYF. CDR3 sequence (DNA): TGTGCCTGGGCCCTCTACAGGGGGCGAGAGACCCAGTACTTC. This chain links TRBV30 with TRBJ2-5, with 9 bases fitting TRBD1. Trimming at V came to 5 bases and at J to 4 bases, leaving 8 bases not matched to a gene. The CDR3 extends over 14 amino acids. The germline V gene has CDR1 GTSNPN and CDR2 SVGIG (reference sequence).

Only one count was recorded for this clone. The chain carries TRBV14 and TRBJ2-7, with 9 nucleotides matching TRBD2. The germline V gene has CDR1 SGHDN and CDR2 FVKESK. V lost 1 base and J lost 3; bases outside the gene matches: 10. The CDR3 is made up of 17 amino acids. CDR3 residues: CASSQVLTSGPVYEQYF. As DNA, the CDR3 is TGTGCCAGCAGCCAAGTCTTGACTAGCGGTCCCGTCTACGAGCAGTACTTC.

This chain connects TRBV28 to TRBJ2-3; D perhaps matches TRBD2 (5 bases). From germline, CDR1 is MDHEN and CDR2 SYDVKM. The ends were cut back, 1 base at V and 4 bases at J, with 9 bases in the middle. The length of the CDR3 is 14 residues. The CDR3: CASSLSGSPDTQYF. The DNA of the CDR3 is TGTGCCAGCAGTTTATCGGGGTCCCCAGATACGCAGTATTTT.

In this sample, this clone turned up once. The chain combines TRBV16 with TRBJ2-7; 11 positions match TRBD2. Germline V gives CDR1 KGHSY, CDR2 FQNENV. V lost 4 bases to trimming and J lost 3 bases; unmatched junction nucleotides: 5. The CDR3 runs to 15 residues. Here the CDR3 DNA reads TGTGCCAGCAGCCCACTAGCGGGAGACTACTACGAGCAGTACTTC. Amino acid sequence: CASSPLAGDYYEQYF.

The rearrangement uses TRBV20-1 and TRBJ2-7, with TRBD2 matching 10 bases. After removal of 3 bases from V and 6 bases from J, the junction contained 8 bases not matched to a gene. Germline V gene lookup returns CDR1 DFQATT and CDR2 SNEGSKA (reference sequence). This CDR3 spans 14 amino acids. DNA for the CDR3: TGCAGTGCTAGTCTTCTAGCGGGAGTCGGCGAGCAGTACTTC. This translates into CSASLLAGVGEQYF.